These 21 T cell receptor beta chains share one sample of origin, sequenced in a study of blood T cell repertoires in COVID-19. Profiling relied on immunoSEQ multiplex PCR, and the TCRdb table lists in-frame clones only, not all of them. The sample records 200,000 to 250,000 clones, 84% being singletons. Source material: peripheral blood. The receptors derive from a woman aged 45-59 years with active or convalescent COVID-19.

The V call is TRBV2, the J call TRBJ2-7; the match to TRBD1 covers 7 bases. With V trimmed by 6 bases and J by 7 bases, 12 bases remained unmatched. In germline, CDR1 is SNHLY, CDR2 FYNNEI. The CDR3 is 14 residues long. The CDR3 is CASRMTGSSREQYF. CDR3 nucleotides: TGTGCCAGCAGGATGACAGGGAGCTCTCGAGAGCAGTACTTC.

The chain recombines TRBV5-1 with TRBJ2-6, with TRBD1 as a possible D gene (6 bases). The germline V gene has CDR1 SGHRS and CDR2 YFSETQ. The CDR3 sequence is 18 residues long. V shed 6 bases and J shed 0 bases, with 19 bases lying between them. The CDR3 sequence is CASTVSTGLPSGANVLTF. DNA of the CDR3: TGCGCCAGCACCGTCTCGACAGGTCTCCCCTCTGGGGCCAACGTCCTGACTTTC.

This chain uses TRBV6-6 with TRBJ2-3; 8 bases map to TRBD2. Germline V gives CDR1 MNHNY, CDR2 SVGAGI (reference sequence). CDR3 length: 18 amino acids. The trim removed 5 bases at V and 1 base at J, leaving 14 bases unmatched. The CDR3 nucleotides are TGTGCCAGCAGTCGAACCGCGTCCGCGGGAGGCCGCACAGATACGCAGTATTTT. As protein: CASSRTASAGGRTDTQYF.

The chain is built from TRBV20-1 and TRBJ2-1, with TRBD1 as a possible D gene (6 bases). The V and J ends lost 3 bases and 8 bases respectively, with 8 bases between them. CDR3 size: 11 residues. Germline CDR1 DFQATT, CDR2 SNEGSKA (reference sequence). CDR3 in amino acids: CSARGAYEQFF. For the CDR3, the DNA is TGCAGTGCTAGGGGGGCCTATGAGCAGTTCTTC.

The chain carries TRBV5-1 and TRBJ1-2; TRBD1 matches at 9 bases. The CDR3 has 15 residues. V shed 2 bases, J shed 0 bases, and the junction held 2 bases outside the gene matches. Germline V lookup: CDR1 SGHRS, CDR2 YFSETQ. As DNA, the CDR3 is TGCGCCAGCAGCTTCGGACAGGGGACTAACTATGGCTACACCTTC. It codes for CASSFGQGTNYGYTF.

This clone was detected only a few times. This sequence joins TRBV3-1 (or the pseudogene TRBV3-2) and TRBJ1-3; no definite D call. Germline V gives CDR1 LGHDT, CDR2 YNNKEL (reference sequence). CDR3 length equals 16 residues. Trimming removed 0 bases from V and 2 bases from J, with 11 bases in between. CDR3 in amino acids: CASSQDESSAGNTIYF. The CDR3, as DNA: TGTGCCAGCAGCCAAGACGAATCGTCGGCTGGAAACACCATATATTTT.

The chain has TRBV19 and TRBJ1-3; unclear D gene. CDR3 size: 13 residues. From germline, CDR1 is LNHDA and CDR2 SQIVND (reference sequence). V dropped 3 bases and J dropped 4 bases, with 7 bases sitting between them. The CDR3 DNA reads TGTGCCAGTAGTATTGGGCAGGGAAACACCATATATTTT. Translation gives CASSIGQGNTIYF.

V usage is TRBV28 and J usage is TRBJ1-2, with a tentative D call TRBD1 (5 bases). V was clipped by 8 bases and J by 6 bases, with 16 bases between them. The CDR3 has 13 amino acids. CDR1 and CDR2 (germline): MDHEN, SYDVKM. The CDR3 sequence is CASGPRVRHGYTF. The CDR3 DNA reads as TGTGCCAGCGGACCCAGGGTACGACATGGCTACACCTTC.

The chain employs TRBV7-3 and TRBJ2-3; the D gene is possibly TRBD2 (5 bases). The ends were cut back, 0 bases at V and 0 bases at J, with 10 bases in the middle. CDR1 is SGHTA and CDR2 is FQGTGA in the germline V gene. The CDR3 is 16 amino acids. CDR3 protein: CASSLTPRTSTDTQYF. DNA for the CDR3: TGTGCCAGCAGCTTAACCCCACGGACTAGCACAGATACGCAGTATTTT.

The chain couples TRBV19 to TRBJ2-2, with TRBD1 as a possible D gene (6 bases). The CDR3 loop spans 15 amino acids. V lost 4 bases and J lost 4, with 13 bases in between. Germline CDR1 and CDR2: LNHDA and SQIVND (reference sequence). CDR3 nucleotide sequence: TGTGCCAGTAGTACAGGGGTCCCTGGCACCGGGGAGCTGTTTTTT. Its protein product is CASSTGVPGTGELFF.

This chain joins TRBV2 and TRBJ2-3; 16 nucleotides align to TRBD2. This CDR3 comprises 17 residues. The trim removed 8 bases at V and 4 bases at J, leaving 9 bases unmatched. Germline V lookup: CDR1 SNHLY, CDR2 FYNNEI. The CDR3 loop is CASHHGTSGGGSDTQYF. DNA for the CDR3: TGTGCCAGCCACCACGGGACTAGCGGGGGGGGTTCAGATACGCAGTATTTT.

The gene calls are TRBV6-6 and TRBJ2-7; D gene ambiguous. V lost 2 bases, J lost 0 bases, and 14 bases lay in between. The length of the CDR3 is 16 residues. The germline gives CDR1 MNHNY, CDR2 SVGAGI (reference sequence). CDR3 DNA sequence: TGTGCCAGCAGTTACGCCCTAACGGTTAACTCCTACGAGCAGTACTTC. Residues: CASSYALTVNSYEQYF.

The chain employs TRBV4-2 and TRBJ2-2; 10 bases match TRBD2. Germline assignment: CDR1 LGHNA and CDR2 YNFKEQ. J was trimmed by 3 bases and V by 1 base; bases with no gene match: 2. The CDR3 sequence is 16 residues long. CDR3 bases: TGTGCCAGCAGCCAAGTTGGGACTAGCGACACCGGGGAGCTGTTTTTT. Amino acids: CASSQVGTSDTGELFF.

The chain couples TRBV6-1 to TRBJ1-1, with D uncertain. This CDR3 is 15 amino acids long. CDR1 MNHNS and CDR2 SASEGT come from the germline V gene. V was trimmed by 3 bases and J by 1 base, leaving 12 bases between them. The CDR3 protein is CASSDGVRWNTEAFF. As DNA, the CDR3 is TGTGCCAGCAGTGACGGGGTAAGATGGAACACTGAAGCTTTCTTT.

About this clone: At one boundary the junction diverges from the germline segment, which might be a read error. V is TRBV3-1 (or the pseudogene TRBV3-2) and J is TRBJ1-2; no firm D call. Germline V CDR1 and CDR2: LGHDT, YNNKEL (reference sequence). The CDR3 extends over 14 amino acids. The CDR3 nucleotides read TGTGCCAGCAGCCAATCCGTAACAGAGAGGGTGGGAATCTTC. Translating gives CASSQSVTERVGIF.

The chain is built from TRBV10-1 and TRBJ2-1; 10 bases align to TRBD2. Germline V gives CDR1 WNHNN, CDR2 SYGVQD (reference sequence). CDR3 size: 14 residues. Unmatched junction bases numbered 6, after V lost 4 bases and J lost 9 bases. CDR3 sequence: CASSGPAGGREQFF. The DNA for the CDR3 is TGCGCCAGCAGTGGCCCAGCGGGGGGGCGTGAGCAGTTCTTC.

The CDR3 reads CASSQAADRGYTF. CDR3 DNA sequence: TGTGCCAGCAGCCAAGCCGCCGACAGGGGCTACACCTTC. The chain recombines TRBV3-1 (or the pseudogene TRBV3-2) with TRBJ1-2; TRBD1 might be the D (6 bases). V lost 1 base and J 8 bases, leaving 11 bases between the germline ends. Germline loops: CDR1 LGHDT, CDR2 YNNKEL (reference sequence). The CDR3 consists of 13 residues.

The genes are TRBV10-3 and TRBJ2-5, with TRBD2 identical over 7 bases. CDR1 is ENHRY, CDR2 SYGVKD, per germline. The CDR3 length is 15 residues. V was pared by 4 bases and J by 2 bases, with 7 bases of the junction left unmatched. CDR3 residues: CAISGLAGGQETQYF. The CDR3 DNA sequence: TGTGCCATCAGTGGGTTAGCGGGTGGGCAAGAGACCCAGTACTTC.

CDR3 protein: CASGLQGNTEAFF. CDR3 nucleotide sequence: TGTGCTAGTGGTTTACAGGGGAACACTGAAGCTTTCTTT. This sequence joins TRBV12-5 and TRBJ1-1, with D possibly being TRBD1 (6 bases). V was cut by 3 bases and J by 1 base, with 6 bases left in between. The germline gives CDR1 LGHNT, CDR2 FRNRAP. The CDR3 is 13 amino acids.

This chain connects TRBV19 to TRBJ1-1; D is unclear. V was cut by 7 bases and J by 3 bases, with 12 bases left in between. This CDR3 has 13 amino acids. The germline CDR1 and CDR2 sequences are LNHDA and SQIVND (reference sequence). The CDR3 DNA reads TGTGCCAGTACTATTGACACGTACACTGAAGCTTTCTTT. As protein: CASTIDTYTEAFF.

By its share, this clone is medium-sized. The DNA for the CDR3 is TGCGCCAGCAGTCCCGGGACAGGGGCCTCCTACGAGCAGTACGTC. It translates to CASSPGTGASYEQYV. The V gene is TRBV10-2, the J gene TRBJ2-7, with 10 bases fitting TRBD1. After removal of 5 bases from V and 0 bases from J, the junction contained 4 bases not matched to a gene. The V gene's germline CDR1 is WSHSY and CDR2 SAAADI. The length of the CDR3 is 15 residues.